The 25 T cell receptor beta chains listed next were all sequenced from one sample in a study of blood T cells in healthy people across ages. PCR was performed a second time for about 7 to 12 cycles using a sample-barcoded 5' primer and a J-beta primer mix. TCRdb processed the 5' RACE reads anew with MiXCR; each CDR3 protein has one entry. The sample includes approximately 1,000,000 distinct CDR3 sequences, around two fifths of them seen just once. The sample consisted of blood. All receptors derive from a man aged 18 to 29 in good health.

This clonotype was counted many times. At one boundary the junction diverges from the germline segment, which might be a read error. This sequence joins TRBV5-1 and TRBJ2-2; D remains unclear. The V gene's germline CDR1 is SGHRS and CDR2 YFSETQ. CDR3 length: 12 residues. The CDR3 sequence is CASSLLAGELFF. The CDR3 nucleotides read TGTGCCAGCAGCTTGTTGGCCGGGGAGCTGTTTTTT. Together with reference TRBV5-1 and TRBJ2-2, the CDR3 gives the full variable domain: KAGVTQTPRYLIKTRGQQVTLSCSPISGHRSVSWYQQTPGQGLQFLFEYFSETQRNKGNFPGRFSGRQFSNSRSEMNVSTLELGDSALYLCASSLLAGELFFGEGSRLTVL.

V gene TRBV5-1 combines with J gene TRBJ1-4; tentative D call: TRBD1 (5 bases). The CDR3 spans 17 residues. V shed 4 bases and J shed 8 bases, with 24 bases lying between them. Germline values: CDR1 SGHRS, CDR2 YFSETQ. Written as DNA, the CDR3 is TGCGCCAGCAGCCCCCAATTCTGGGACTCTGTGGGAGAAAAACTGTTTTTT. Protein sequence: CASSPQFWDSVGEKLFF.

The V and J genes are TRBV7-9 and TRBJ1-6; D uncertain. V was cut by 5 bases and J by 7 bases, with 15 bases left in between. Germline CDR1 reads SEHNR; CDR2 reads FQNEAQ (reference sequence). This CDR3 is built from 15 residues. CDR3 region: CASSPGLTTNSPLHF. The CDR3, as DNA: TGTGCCAGCAGCCCAGGACTGACCACCAATTCACCCCTCCACTTT.

V usage is TRBV20-1 and J usage is TRBJ2-7, with D tentatively TRBD1 (6 bases). The germline gives CDR1 DFQATT, CDR2 SNEGSKA (reference sequence). CDR3 size: 13 residues. V lost 2 bases and J lost 3, with 11 bases in between. CDR3 in amino acids: CSARWDTNYEQYF. DNA of the CDR3: TGCAGTGCTAGATGGGACACGAACTACGAGCAGTACTTC.

The chain carries TRBV12-3 or TRBV12-4 and TRBJ1-1; D unclear. The CDR3 sequence is 12 residues long. Trimming cost V 3 bases and J 7 bases, with 9 bases left between them. The CDR3 is CASSFASFEAFF. The CDR3 DNA sequence: TGTGCCAGCAGTTTCGCATCATTTGAAGCTTTCTTT.

Only one count was recorded for this clonotype. This chain connects TRBV10-3 to TRBJ1-6; TRBD1 agrees at 9 bases. V was pared by 3 bases and J by 8 bases, with 2 bases of the junction left unmatched. CDR3 size: 14 residues. Germline V gives CDR1 ENHRY, CDR2 SYGVKD. The CDR3 sequence: CAISDRDRDSPLHF. The CDR3 region has the DNA TGTGCCATCAGTGACCGGGACAGGGATTCACCCCTCCACTTT.

V gene TRBV5-1 combines with J gene TRBJ1-1; 7 nucleotides match TRBD1. CDR1 is SGHRS and CDR2 is YFSETQ in the germline V gene. With V trimmed by 4 bases and J by 9 bases, 6 bases remained unmatched. The CDR3 consists of 12 residues. As DNA, the CDR3 is TGCGCCAGCAGCGTCAGGGGGACCCAAGCTTTCTTT. Translation gives CASSVRGTQAFF.

A few counts support this clonotype. The CDR3 is CASSFETGGGEKLFF. CDR3 DNA sequence: TGTGCCAGCAGCTTTGAGACAGGGGGCGGTGAAAAACTGTTTTTT. The chain links TRBV7-8 to TRBJ1-4, with 10 nucleotides matching TRBD1. Germline CDR1 SGHVS, CDR2 FQNEAQ. This CDR3 has 15 amino acids. Germline trimming cut 3 bases from V and 7 bases from J; bases unmatched to any gene: 5.

On this clonotype itself: Mismatch with germline at one junction end may stem from a read error. V gene TRBV12-3 or TRBV12-4 combines with J gene TRBJ1-1; TRBD1 is a possible D gene (6 bases). This CDR3 is built from 16 residues. CDR3 coding DNA: TGTGTCAGCAGTACGACCCGGGGGGGCAGGAACACTGAAGCTTTCTTT. Its protein product is CVSSTTRGGRNTEAFF.

The chain couples TRBV20-1 to TRBJ2-1; D not resolved. The germline V gene encodes CDR1 DFQATT and CDR2 SNEGSKA (reference sequence). The CDR3 consists of 14 residues. Trimming shortened V by 3 bases and J by 0 bases, and 9 bases separated the two germline ends. CDR3 sequence (DNA): TGCAGTGCTAGGGGCTTGAGCTCCTACAATGAGCAGTTCTTC. Its translation: CSARGLSSYNEQFF.

This clonotype turned up a few times. A read error is possible here, since a much larger clone lies one base away. This rearrangement joins TRBV29-1 to TRBJ2-7, with 7 bases that match TRBD1. This CDR3 is built from 13 residues. CDR1 and CDR2 from the germline V gene are SQVTM and ANQGSEA. V was pared by 2 bases and J by 7 bases, with 8 bases of the junction left unmatched. The CDR3 spells CSVERGQYNEQYF. In nucleotides, the CDR3 is TGCAGCGTTGAAAGGGGGCAGTACAATGAGCAGTACTTC.

This clonotype was detected a few times. The chain employs TRBV2 and TRBJ1-5; the D is unclear. The germline gives CDR1 SNHLY, CDR2 FYNNEI. This CDR3 comprises 14 residues. With 7 bases removed from V and 0 bases from J, the gap between germline ends came to 10 bases. CDR3 amino acids: CASNRRYSNQPQHF. In DNA, the CDR3 is TGTGCCAGCAACCGAAGGTATAGCAATCAGCCCCAGCATTTT.

The chain combines TRBV4-3 with TRBJ2-2; the D is unclear. This CDR3 has 11 amino acids. From germline, CDR1 is LGHNA and CDR2 YSLEER. Trimming cost V 1 base and J 9 bases, with 3 bases left between them. CDR3 residues: CASSQGRELFF. The CDR3 DNA sequence: TGCGCCAGCAGCCAAGGACGGGAGCTGTTTTTT.

This clonotype was seen only a few times. As DNA, the CDR3 is TGTGCCAGCAGCTCCTGGCGGAGCACTGAAGCTTTCTTT. Translation: CASSSWRSTEAFF. The chain has TRBV7-2 and TRBJ1-1, with unresolved D. The CDR3 covers 13 residues. Trimming removed 4 bases at V and 4 bases at J, with 10 bases between. Germline V gene sequence: CDR1 SGHTA, CDR2 FQGNSA.

The chain recombines TRBV6-1 with TRBJ2-2; tentative D call: TRBD1 (6 bases). Trimming removed 6 bases from V and 4 bases from J, with 12 bases in between. The germline gives CDR1 MNHNS, CDR2 SASEGT. This CDR3 region has 14 residues. CDR3 in amino acids: CASSPPDSTGELFF. CDR3 DNA: TGTGCCAGCAGCCCACCGGACAGCACCGGGGAGCTGTTTTTT.

The V call is TRBV20-1, the J call TRBJ2-3, with 8 bases aligning to TRBD2. Germline lookup yields CDR1 DFQATT and CDR2 SNEGSKA (reference sequence). CDR3 length: 16 amino acids. The junction had 11 bases not matched to a gene; V was cut back by 0 bases and J by 6 bases. The CDR3 bases are TGCAGTGCTAGAGATAGGGGTAGCGGGGCGTCTGATACGCAGTATTTT. The encoded protein is CSARDRGSGASDTQYF.

This chain uses TRBV20-1 with TRBJ2-2; no definite D call. V was pared by 0 bases and J by 6 bases, with 17 bases between. The CDR3 length is 16 residues. From germline, CDR1 is DFQATT and CDR2 SNEGSKA (reference sequence). In DNA form, the CDR3 reads TGCAGTGCTAGAGACGTAATGGGGTTTCGGGCCGGGGAGCTGTTTTTT. This gives the protein CSARDVMGFRAGELFF.

A few counts support this clonotype. The rearrangement links TRBV4-3 to TRBJ1-4; TRBD1 agrees at 8 bases. In germline, CDR1 is LGHNA, CDR2 YSLEER. Losses at the gene ends were 4 bases for V and 7 bases for J; bases not matched to a gene: 5. The CDR3 totals 14 residues. The CDR3 is CASSLDRASEKLFF. CDR3 bases: TGCGCCAGCAGCCTGGACAGGGCTAGTGAAAAACTGTTTTTT.

The chain is built from TRBV4-3 and TRBJ2-3; D is ambiguous. V shed 2 bases and J shed 4 bases, with 7 bases lying between them. Germline V gene lookup returns CDR1 LGHNA and CDR2 YSLEER. The CDR3 runs 13 residues. The CDR3 DNA reads TGCGCCAGCAGCCAAAGTCCCTCAGATACGCAGTATTTT. Translated: CASSQSPSDTQYF.

The chain uses TRBV2 and TRBJ1-1; D possibly corresponds to TRBD1 (5 bases). Per the germline V gene, CDR1 is SNHLY and CDR2 is FYNNEI. Trimming shortened V by 6 bases and J by 1 base, and 18 bases separated the two germline ends. The CDR3 runs to 16 residues. CDR3 residues: CASRRTHRGENTEAFF. The CDR3 nucleotides are TGTGCCAGCAGGAGAACCCACCGGGGGGAGAACACTGAAGCTTTCTTT.

This clonotype was detected once. The V call is TRBV7-2, the J call TRBJ2-7; the D gene is possibly TRBD2 (6 bases). The CDR3 extends over 16 amino acids. V was clipped by 0 bases and J by 0 bases, with 12 bases between them. Germline V lookup: CDR1 SGHTA, CDR2 FQGNSA. The CDR3 coding sequence is TGTGCCAGCAGCTTAGCGCTCGGCGGGAACTCCTACGAGCAGTACTTC. Its translation: CASSLALGGNSYEQYF.

This clonotype was found a few times. The V call is TRBV20-1, the J call TRBJ1-2; D may be TRBD1 (5 bases). The germline V and J ends were trimmed by 4 bases and 2 bases, with 17 bases remaining between them. Per the germline V gene, CDR1 is DFQATT and CDR2 is SNEGSKA (reference sequence). The CDR3 is 15 amino acids. The CDR3 is CSAKESRGYNYGYTF. Written as DNA, the CDR3 is TGCAGTGCTAAGGAGTCGAGGGGCTACAACTATGGCTACACCTTC.

This clonotype was seen a handful of times. V gene TRBV5-1 combines with J gene TRBJ2-3; D call uncertain. Germline V gives CDR1 SGHRS, CDR2 YFSETQ. Trimming removed 4 bases from V and 2 bases from J, with 14 bases in between. The CDR3 spans 15 residues. CDR3: CASSVPVSNTDTQYF. As DNA, the CDR3 is TGCGCCAGCAGCGTACCGGTTTCGAACACAGATACGCAGTATTTT.

This chain joins TRBV20-1 and TRBJ2-3; 9 bases are a match to TRBD2. The CDR3 runs to 18 residues. J was trimmed by 3 bases and V by 5 bases; bases with no gene match: 18. CDR1 and CDR2 (germline): DFQATT, SNEGSKA (reference sequence). CDR3 DNA: TGCAGTGCTCCCCTTATTCCAGCGGGGGGTGGTTATACAGATACGCAGTATTTT. Translating gives CSAPLIPAGGGYTDTQYF.

CDR3 coding DNA: TGCGCCAGCAGCTTGGTAAGGCAGGGCCGGGATGAGCAGTTCTTC. The encoded protein is CASSLVRQGRDEQFF. The chain couples TRBV5-1 to TRBJ2-1; tentatively, D is TRBD1 (5 bases). The germline CDR1 and CDR2 sequences are SGHRS and YFSETQ. This CDR3 has 15 amino acids. V gave up 0 bases and J gave up 8 bases, with 15 bases separating them.